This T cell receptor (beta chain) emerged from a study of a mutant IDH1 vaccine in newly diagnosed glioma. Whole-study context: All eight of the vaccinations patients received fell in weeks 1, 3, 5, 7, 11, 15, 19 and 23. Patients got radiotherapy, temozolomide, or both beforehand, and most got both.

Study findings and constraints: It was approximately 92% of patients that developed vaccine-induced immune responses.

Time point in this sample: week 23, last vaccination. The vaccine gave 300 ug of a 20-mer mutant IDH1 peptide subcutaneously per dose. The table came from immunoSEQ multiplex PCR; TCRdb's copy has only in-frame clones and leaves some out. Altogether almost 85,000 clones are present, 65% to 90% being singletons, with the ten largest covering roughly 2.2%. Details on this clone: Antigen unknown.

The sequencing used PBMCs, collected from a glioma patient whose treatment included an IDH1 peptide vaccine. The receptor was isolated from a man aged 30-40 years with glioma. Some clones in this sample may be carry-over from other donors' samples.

The DNA of the CDR3 is TGTGCCACGGGGGGGATAGGCACTGAAGCTTTCTTT. Translating gives CATGGIGTEAFF. This rearrangement joins TRBV6-5 to TRBJ1-1; a possible D gene is TRBD1 (5 bases). The ends were cut back, 10 bases at V and 4 bases at J, with 13 bases in the middle. Germline V gene sequence: CDR1 MNHEY, CDR2 SVGAGI. The CDR3 spans 12 residues.